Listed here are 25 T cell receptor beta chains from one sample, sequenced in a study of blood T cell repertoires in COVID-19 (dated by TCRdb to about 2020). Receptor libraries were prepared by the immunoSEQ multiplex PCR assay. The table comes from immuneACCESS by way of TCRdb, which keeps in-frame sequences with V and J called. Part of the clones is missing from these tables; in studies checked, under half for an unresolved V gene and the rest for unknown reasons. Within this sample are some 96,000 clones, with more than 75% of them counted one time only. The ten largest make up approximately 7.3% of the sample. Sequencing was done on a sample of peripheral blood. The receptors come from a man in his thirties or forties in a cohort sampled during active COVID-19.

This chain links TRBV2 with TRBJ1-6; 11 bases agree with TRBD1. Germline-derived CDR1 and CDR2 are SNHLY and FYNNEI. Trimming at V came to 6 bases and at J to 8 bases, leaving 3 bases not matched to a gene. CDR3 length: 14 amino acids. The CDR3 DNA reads TGTGCCAGCAGCCCGGGACAGGGGGATTCACCCCTCCACTTT. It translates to CASSPGQGDSPLHF.

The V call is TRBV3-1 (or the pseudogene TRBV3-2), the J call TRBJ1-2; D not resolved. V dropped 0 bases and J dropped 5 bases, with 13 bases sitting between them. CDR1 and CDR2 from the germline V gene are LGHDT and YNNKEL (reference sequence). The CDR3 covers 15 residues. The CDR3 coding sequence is TGTGCCAGCAGCCAAGATTGGGGAGCTGGATATGGCTACACCTTC. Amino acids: CASSQDWGAGYGYTF.

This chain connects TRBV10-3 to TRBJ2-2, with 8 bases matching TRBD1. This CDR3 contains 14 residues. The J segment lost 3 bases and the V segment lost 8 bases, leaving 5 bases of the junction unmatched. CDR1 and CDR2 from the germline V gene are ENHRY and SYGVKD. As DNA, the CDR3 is TGTGCCATCCGGACAGGGCGAGACACCGGGGAGCTGTTTTTT. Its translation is CAIRTGRDTGELFF.

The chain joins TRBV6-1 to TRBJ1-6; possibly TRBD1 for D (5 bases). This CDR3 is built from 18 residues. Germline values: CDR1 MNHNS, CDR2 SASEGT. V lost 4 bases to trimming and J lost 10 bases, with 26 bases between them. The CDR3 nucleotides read TGTGCCAGCAGTGGCCCACCTAGGGCAGGGACTAATAGCTCACCCCTCCACTTT. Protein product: CASSGPPRAGTNSSPLHF.

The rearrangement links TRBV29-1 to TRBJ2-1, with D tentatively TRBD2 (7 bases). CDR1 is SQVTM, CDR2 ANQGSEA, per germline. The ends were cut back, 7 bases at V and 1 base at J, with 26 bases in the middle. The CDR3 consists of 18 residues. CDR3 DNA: TGCAGCGCCGCGGCAGGGGTCGATTCCGGGGGGTCCTACAATGAGCAGTTCTTC. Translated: CSAAAGVDSGGSYNEQFF.

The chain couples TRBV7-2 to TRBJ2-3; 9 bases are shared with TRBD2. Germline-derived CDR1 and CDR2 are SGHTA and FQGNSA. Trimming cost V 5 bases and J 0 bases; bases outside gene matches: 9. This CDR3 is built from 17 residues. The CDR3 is CASSPQRLAESTDTQYF. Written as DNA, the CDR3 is TGTGCCAGCAGCCCCCAAAGACTAGCGGAAAGCACAGATACGCAGTATTTT.

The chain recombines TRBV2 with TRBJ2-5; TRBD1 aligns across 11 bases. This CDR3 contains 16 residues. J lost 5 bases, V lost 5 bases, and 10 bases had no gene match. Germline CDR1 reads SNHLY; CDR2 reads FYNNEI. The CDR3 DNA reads TGTGCCAGCAGTAGATCCGGGACAGGGGGTATGGAGACCCAGTACTTC. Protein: CASSRSGTGGMETQYF.

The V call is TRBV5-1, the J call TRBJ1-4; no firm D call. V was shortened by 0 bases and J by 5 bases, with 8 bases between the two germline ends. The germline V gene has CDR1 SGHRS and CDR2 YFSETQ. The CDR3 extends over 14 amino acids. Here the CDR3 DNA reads TGCGCCAGCAGCTTGGCCGGGTCCAATGAAAAACTGTTTTTT. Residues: CASSLAGSNEKLFF.

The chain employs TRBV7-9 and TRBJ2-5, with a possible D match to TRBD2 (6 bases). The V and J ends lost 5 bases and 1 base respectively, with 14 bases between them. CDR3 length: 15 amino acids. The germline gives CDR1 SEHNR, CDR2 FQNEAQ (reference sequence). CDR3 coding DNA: TGTGCCAGCAGCCAGACGGACGGGGGCCAAGAGACCCAGTACTTC. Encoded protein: CASSQTDGGQETQYF.

The CDR3 reads CASSPDRGGNTGELFF. The DNA of the CDR3 is TGTGCCAGCAGCCCAGACAGGGGGGGTAACACCGGGGAGCTGTTTTTT. This chain connects TRBV11-1 to TRBJ2-2, with TRBD1 matching over 9 bases. CDR1 is SGHAT and CDR2 is FQDESV in the germline V gene (reference sequence). Trimming at V came to 5 bases and at J to 2 bases, leaving 6 bases not matched to a gene. This CDR3 is built from 16 residues.

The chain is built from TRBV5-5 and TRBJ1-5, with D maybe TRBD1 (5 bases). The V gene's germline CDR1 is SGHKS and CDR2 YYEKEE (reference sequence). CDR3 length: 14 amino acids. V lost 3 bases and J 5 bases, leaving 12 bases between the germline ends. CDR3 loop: CASSSTGFHQPQHF. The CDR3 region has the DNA TGTGCCAGCAGCTCTACAGGCTTCCATCAGCCCCAGCATTTT.

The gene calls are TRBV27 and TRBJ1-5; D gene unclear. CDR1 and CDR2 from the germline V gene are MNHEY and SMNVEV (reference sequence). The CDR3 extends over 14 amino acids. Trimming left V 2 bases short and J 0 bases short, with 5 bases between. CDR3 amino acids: CASSLHGSNQPQHF. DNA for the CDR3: TGTGCCAGCAGTTTACACGGTAGCAATCAGCCCCAGCATTTT.

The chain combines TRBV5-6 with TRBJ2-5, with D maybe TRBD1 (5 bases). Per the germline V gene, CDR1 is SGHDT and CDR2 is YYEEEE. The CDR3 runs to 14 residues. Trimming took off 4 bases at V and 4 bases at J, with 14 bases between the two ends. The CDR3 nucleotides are TGTGCCAGCAGCCCAGGTGGGGCTCGAGAGACCCAGTACTTC. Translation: CASSPGGARETQYF.

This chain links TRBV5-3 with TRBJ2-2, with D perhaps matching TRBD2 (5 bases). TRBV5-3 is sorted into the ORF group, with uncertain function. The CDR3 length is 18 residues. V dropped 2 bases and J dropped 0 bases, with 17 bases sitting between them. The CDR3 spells CARSFLSRRGTNTGELFF. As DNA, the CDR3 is TGTGCCAGAAGCTTTCTCTCGAGACGAGGGACGAACACCGGGGAGCTGTTTTTT.

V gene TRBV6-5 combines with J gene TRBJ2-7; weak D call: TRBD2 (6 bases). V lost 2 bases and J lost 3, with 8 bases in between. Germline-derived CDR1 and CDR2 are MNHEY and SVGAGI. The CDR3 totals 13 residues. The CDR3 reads CASSYTGGYEQYF. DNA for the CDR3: TGTGCCAGCAGTTACACCGGGGGCTACGAGCAGTACTTC.

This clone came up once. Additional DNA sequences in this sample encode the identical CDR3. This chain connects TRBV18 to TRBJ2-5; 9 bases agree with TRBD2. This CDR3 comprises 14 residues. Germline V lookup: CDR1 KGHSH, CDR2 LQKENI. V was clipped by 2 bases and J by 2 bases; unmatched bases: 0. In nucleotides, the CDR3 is TGTGCCAGCTCACCAAGCGGGGGGCAAGAGACCCAGTACTTC. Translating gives CASSPSGGQETQYF.

The CDR3 region has the DNA TGTGCCAGTAGTATATCTAGGGGAGATACGCAGTATTTT. Residues: CASSISRGDTQYF. The chain combines TRBV19 with TRBJ2-3; TRBD1 is a possible D gene (5 bases). V was trimmed by 2 bases and J by 5 bases, leaving 8 bases between them. Germline lookup yields CDR1 LNHDA and CDR2 SQIVND (reference sequence). The CDR3 runs to 13 residues.

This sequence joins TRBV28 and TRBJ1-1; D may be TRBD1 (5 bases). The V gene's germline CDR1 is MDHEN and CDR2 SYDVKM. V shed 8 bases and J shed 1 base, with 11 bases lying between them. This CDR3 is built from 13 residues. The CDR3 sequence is CASYGGRNTEAFF. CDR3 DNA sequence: TGTGCCAGCTACGGGGGTAGGAACACTGAAGCTTTCTTT.

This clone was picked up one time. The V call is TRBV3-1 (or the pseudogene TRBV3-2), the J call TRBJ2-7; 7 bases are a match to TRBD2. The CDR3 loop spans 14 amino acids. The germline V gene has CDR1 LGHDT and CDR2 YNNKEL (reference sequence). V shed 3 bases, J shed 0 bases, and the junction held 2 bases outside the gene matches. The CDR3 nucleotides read TGTGCCAGCAGCCAGCGGGGGAGCTCCTACGAGCAGTACTTC. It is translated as CASSQRGSSYEQYF.

The CDR3 spells CASIGQGAGETQYF. The DNA of the CDR3 is TGTGCCAGCATCGGACAGGGGGCTGGGGAGACCCAGTACTTC. The J gene is TRBJ2-5, the V gene TRBV3-1 (or the pseudogene TRBV3-2), with TRBD1 identical over 11 bases. The V gene's germline CDR1 is LGHDT and CDR2 YNNKEL (reference sequence). The CDR3 sequence is 14 residues long. Trimming removed 7 bases from V and 5 bases from J; junction bases left unmatched: 6.

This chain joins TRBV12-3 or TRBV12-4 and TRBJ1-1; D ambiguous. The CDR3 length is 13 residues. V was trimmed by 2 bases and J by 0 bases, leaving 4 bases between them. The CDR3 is CASSLIVNTEAFF. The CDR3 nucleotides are TGTGCCAGCAGTTTAATAGTGAACACTGAAGCTTTCTTT.

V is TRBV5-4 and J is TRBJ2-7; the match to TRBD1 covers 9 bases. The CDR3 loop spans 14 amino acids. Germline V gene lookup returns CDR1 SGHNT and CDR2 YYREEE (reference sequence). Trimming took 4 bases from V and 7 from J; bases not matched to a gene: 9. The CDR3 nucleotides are TGTGCCAGCAGCCTCCGACAGGGGGTGGGAGAGCAGTACTTC. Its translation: CASSLRQGVGEQYF.

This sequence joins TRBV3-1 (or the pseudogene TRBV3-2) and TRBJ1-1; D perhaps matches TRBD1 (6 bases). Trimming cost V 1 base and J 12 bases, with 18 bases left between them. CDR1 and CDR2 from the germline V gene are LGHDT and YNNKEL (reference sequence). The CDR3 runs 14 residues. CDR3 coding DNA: TGTGCCAGCAGCCAAGGTTTCCGGGACAAGTGGACTTTCTTT. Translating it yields CASSQGFRDKWTFF.

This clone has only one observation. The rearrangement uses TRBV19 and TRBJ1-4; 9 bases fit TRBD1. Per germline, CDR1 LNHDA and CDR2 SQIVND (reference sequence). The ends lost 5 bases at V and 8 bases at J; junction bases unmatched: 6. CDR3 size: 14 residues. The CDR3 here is CASSQQGAREKLFF. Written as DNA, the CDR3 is TGTGCCAGTAGTCAACAGGGGGCGCGGGAAAAACTGTTTTTT.

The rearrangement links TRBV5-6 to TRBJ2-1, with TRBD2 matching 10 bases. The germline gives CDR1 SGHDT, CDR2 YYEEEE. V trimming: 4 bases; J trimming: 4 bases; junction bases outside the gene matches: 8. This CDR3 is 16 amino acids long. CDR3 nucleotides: TGTGCCAGCAGCGGAGATAGCGGGGGGCCTTACAATGAGCAGTTCTTC. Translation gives CASSGDSGGPYNEQFF.